The rows below give T cell receptor beta chains drawn from one sample of a study of cytomegalovirus exposure and HLA in healthy donors. Libraries were prepared by immunoSEQ multiplex PCR; TCRdb keeps only in-frame clonotypes and omits some of them. This sample yields hundreds of thousands of clones, of which 77% are seen a single time; approximately 2.6% belongs to the top ten. The specimen sequenced was PBMCs. Receptor source: a woman aged 60-75 years in good health and CMV-seropositive. The CDR3 runs from the conserved cysteine through the conserved F or W. The D gene is left open where the match is weak. Clone size is not always given. Where it is, it says once, few, many or a class for expanded clones.

j_call: TRBJ2-5
d_call: -
v_call: TRBV5-1
cdr3_length: 15
clone_size: -
cdr3_nt: TGCGCCAGCAGCCCCCTAGGAGCGCGAGGAGGGACCCAGTACTTC
cdr3_aa: CASSPLGARGGTQYF

j_call: TRBJ2-5
d_call: -
v_call: TRBV5-1
cdr3_length: 13
clone_size: few
cdr3_nt: TGCGCCAGCAGACCGACAGCCCAAGAGACCCAGTACTTC
cdr3_aa: CASRPTAQETQYF

j_call: TRBJ1-1
d_call: -
v_call: TRBV28
cdr3_length: 12
clone_size: -
cdr3_nt: TGTGCCAGCAGTACACAGGGAGCTGAAGCTTTCTTT
cdr3_aa: CASSTQGAEAFF

j_call: TRBJ2-7
d_call: TRBD1
v_call: TRBV5-1
cdr3_length: 14
clone_size: -
cdr3_nt: TGCGCCAGCAGCTTGGGGGACAGCCTCTACGAGCAGTACTTC
cdr3_aa: CASSLGDSLYEQYF

j_call: TRBJ2-1
d_call: TRBD2
v_call: TRBV10-3
cdr3_length: 14
clone_size: once
cdr3_nt: TGTGCCACCCTGGGGGGGAGCTCCTACAATGAGCAGTTCTTC
cdr3_aa: CATLGGSSYNEQFF

j_call: TRBJ2-1
d_call: TRBD2
v_call: TRBV4-1
cdr3_length: 15
clone_size: few
cdr3_nt: TGCGCCAGCAGCCACCCCTTACCAATGACTAGCGGGCAGTTCTTC
cdr3_aa: CASSHPLPMTSGQFF

j_call: TRBJ2-4
d_call: TRBD2
v_call: TRBV5-4
cdr3_length: 17
clone_size: -
cdr3_nt: TGTGCCAGCAGCTTCGGTGGGACTAGCGGGGGGGAAAACATTCAGTACTTC
cdr3_aa: CASSFGGTSGGENIQYF

j_call: TRBJ1-1
d_call: TRBD1
v_call: TRBV5-1
cdr3_length: 15
clone_size: -
cdr3_nt: TGCGCCAGCAGCACATATCAGGGGGTTTACGCTGAAGCTTTCTTT
cdr3_aa: CASSTYQGVYAEAFF

j_call: TRBJ1-1
d_call: -
v_call: TRBV27
cdr3_length: 13
clone_size: -
cdr3_nt: TGTGCCAGCGCAGAGGTCGGGGAGACTGAAGCTTTCTTT
cdr3_aa: CASAEVGETEAFF

j_call: TRBJ2-3
d_call: TRBD2
v_call: TRBV6-5
cdr3_length: 14
clone_size: -
cdr3_nt: TGTGCCACCGGACTAGCGGGGGGGCCAGATACGCAGTATTTT
cdr3_aa: CATGLAGGPDTQYF

j_call: TRBJ1-6
d_call: -
v_call: TRBV11-2
cdr3_length: 11
clone_size: few
cdr3_nt: TGTGCCAGCAGCTTGGGACAAATTCTCCACTTT
cdr3_aa: CASSLGQILHF

j_call: TRBJ2-3
d_call: TRBD2
v_call: TRBV10-3
cdr3_length: 16
clone_size: once
cdr3_nt: TGTGCCATCAGTGGCGGGACTAGCGGGGGCACAGATACGCAGTATTTT
cdr3_aa: CAISGGTSGGTDTQYF

j_call: TRBJ2-7
d_call: TRBD1
v_call: TRBV7-2
cdr3_length: 15
clone_size: -
cdr3_nt: TGTGCCAGCAGCTCGCGACAGGGAGTCGGAAACGAGCAGTACTTC
cdr3_aa: CASSSRQGVGNEQYF

j_call: TRBJ2-5
d_call: -
v_call: TRBV5-1
cdr3_length: 14
clone_size: -
cdr3_nt: TGCGCCAGCAGCCTCGGCCAGGGACAAGAGACCCAGTACTTC
cdr3_aa: CASSLGQGQETQYF

j_call: TRBJ2-7
d_call: -
v_call: TRBV5-1
cdr3_length: 14
clone_size: -
cdr3_nt: TGCGCCAGCAGGGCGGAGGGGGCCGCCTACGAGCAGTACTTC
cdr3_aa: CASRAEGAAYEQYF

j_call: TRBJ2-3
d_call: TRBD2
v_call: TRBV27
cdr3_length: 16
clone_size: -
cdr3_nt: TGTGCCAGCAGTTTAGTCCTCCCGGGGGGGGTAGATACGCAGTATTTT
cdr3_aa: CASSLVLPGGVDTQYF

j_call: TRBJ2-1
d_call: -
v_call: TRBV30
cdr3_length: 14
clone_size: -
cdr3_nt: TGTGCCTGGAACCCCATCGGTTCCTACAATGAGCAGTTCTTC
cdr3_aa: CAWNPIGSYNEQFF

j_call: TRBJ2-2
d_call: TRBD2
v_call: TRBV7-9
cdr3_length: 16
clone_size: -
cdr3_nt: TGTGCCAGCAGCTTATCGAGCGGGAGGATCACCGGGGAGCTGTTTTTT
cdr3_aa: CASSLSSGRITGELFF

j_call: TRBJ1-4
d_call: TRBD1
v_call: TRBV5-1
cdr3_length: 14
clone_size: few
cdr3_nt: TGCGCCAGCAGCGAGGGGACAGGGGGCGCTTCCCTGTTTTTT
cdr3_aa: CASSEGTGGASLFF

j_call: TRBJ1-4
d_call: TRBD1
v_call: TRBV7-6
cdr3_length: 15
clone_size: -
cdr3_nt: TGTGCCAGCAGCAACTCAGGGGGGACTAATGAAAAACTGTTTTTT
cdr3_aa: CASSNSGGTNEKLFF

j_call: TRBJ2-2
d_call: -
v_call: TRBV2
cdr3_length: 11
clone_size: -
cdr3_nt: TGTGCCGGGTCGGGGACCGGGGAGCTGTTTTTT
cdr3_aa: CAGSGTGELFF

j_call: TRBJ2-5
d_call: -
v_call: TRBV7-9
cdr3_length: 15
clone_size: -
cdr3_nt: TGTGCCAGCGGTGACGGGGGGCCTGAAAAAGAGACCCAGTACTTC
cdr3_aa: CASGDGGPEKETQYF

j_call: TRBJ2-7
d_call: -
v_call: TRBV6-5
cdr3_length: 14
clone_size: -
cdr3_nt: TGTGCCAGCAGTTACTCCGGGTCCCGGTACGAGCAGTACTTC
cdr3_aa: CASSYSGSRYEQYF

j_call: TRBJ1-2
d_call: -
v_call: TRBV2
cdr3_length: 13
clone_size: -
cdr3_nt: TGTGCCAGCAGTGGGCAGGGGTCTCTTGGCTACACCTTC
cdr3_aa: CASSGQGSLGYTF

j_call: TRBJ2-1
d_call: TRBD2
v_call: TRBV19
cdr3_length: 16
clone_size: -
cdr3_nt: TGTGCCAGTAGTCCGCTGACTAGCGGGAACTTGAATGAGCAGTTCTTC
cdr3_aa: CASSPLTSGNLNEQFF

j_call: TRBJ2-7
d_call: TRBD2
v_call: TRBV27
cdr3_length: 17
clone_size: -
cdr3_nt: TGTGCCAGCAGTCTCCAGATGCCGGGACTAGCGGGGGTAGAGCAGTACTTC
cdr3_aa: CASSLQMPGLAGVEQYF

j_call: TRBJ1-1
d_call: TRBD1
v_call: TRBV29-1
cdr3_length: 13
clone_size: -
cdr3_nt: TGCAGCGCCTCCACAGGGGTGGACACTGAAGCTTTCTTT
cdr3_aa: CSASTGVDTEAFF